This T cell receptor beta chain was observed in a study of shared clonotypes between healthy human individuals. The ends lost 6 bases at V and 4 bases at J; junction bases unmatched: 8. CDR3 length equals 14 residues. CDR1 and CDR2 (germline): LNHNV, YYDKDF (reference sequence). Assay used: immunoSEQ multiplex PCR; TCRdb lists only in-frame clones, some missing. This table holds 2,500,000 or so clones, more than 85% found once. Naive CD4+ cells were CD45RA-selected; the remaining cells were memory. Sequencing was done on a sample of naive CD4+ T cells from PBMCs. The subset was: CD45RA+ positively selected. The sequence derives from a man between 18 and 29 years old in good health. Some clones in this sample may be carry-over from other donors' samples. V gene TRBV15 combines with J gene TRBJ2-5, with 7 bases that match TRBD2. The CDR3 nucleotides are TGTGCCACCAGTCGCCAGCGGGATGGAGAGACCCAGTACTTC. Amino acids: CATSRQRDGETQYF.